This entry describes one T cell receptor beta chain. Its target is unknown. The junction departs from germline at one end; a sequencing error may be responsible. This record belongs to a study of T cells in Graves' hyperthyroidism and ophthalmopathy. General study results and limits: Blood also held most thyroid clonotypes expanded beyond 0.001.

Amplified regions were TCR beta CDR3 sequences from RNA transcripts. The TCR CDR3 first-round RT-PCR relied on the HTBI primer set. TCRdb re-called the multiplex PCR reads with MiXCR, one entry per CDR3 protein. The table shows about 560,000 distinct CDR3 sequences, with approximately 15% occurring only once. Germline CDR1 SGHVS, CDR2 FNYEAQ. This CDR3 contains 18 residues. This clonotype was sampled from a woman aged 18-30 years with Graves' hyperthyroidism. The sequencing sample was made of blood. This rearrangement joins TRBV7-6 to TRBJ2-6, with D perhaps TRBD1 (5 bases). CDR3 coding DNA: TGTGCCAGCAGCTTACTCCCAGGGTCGAACTCTGGGGCCTACGTCCTGACTTTC. Encoded protein: CASSLLPGSNSGAYVLTF.